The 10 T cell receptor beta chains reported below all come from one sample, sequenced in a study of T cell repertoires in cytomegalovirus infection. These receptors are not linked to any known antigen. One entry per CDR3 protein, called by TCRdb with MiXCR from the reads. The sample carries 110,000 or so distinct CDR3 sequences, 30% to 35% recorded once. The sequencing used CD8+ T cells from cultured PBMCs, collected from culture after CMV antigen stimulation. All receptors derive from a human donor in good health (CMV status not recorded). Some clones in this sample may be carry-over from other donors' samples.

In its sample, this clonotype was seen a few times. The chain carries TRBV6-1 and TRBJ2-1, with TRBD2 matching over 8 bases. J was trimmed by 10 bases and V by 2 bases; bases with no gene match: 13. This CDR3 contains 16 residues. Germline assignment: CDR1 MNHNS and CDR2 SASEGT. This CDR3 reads CASSEWGGTGGFEQFF. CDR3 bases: TGTGCCAGCAGTGAATGGGGTGGAACGGGGGGGTTCGAGCAGTTCTTC.

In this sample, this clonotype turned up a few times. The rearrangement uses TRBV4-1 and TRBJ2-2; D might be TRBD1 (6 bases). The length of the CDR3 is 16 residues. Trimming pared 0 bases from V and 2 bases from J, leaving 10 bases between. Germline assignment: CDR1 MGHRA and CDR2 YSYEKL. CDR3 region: CASSQERTANTGELFF. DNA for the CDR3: TGCGCCAGCAGCCAAGAGAGGACAGCCAACACCGGGGAGCTGTTTTTT.

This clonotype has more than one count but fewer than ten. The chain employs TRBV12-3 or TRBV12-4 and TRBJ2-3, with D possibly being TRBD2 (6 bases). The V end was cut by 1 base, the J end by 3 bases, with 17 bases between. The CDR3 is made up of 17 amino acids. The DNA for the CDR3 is TGTGCCAGCAGTTTAGATACAGGAGGGGACGGTACAGATACGCAGTATTTT. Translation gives CASSLDTGGDGTDTQYF.

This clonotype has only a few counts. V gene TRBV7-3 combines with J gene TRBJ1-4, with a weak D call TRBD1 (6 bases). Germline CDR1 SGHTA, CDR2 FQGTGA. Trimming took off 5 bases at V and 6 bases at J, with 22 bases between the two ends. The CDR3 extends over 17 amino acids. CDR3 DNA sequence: TGTGCCAGCAGCCTGGGACAAGGGGTTGAAGGTGATGAAAAACTGTTTTTT. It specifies CASSLGQGVEGDEKLFF.

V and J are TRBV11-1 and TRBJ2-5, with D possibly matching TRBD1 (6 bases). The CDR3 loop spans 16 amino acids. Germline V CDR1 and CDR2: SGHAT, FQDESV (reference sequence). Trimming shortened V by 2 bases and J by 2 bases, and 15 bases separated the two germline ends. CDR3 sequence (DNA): TGTGCCAGCAGCTTAATGGGGGCCGGTTTACAAGAGACCCAGTACTTC. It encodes CASSLMGAGLQETQYF.

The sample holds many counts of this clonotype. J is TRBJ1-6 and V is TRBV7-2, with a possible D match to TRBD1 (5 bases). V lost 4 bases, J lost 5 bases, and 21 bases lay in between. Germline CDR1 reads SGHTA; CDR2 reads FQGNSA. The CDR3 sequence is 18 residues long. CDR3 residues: CASSSGGGRGGDNSPLHF. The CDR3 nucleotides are TGTGCCAGCAGCTCGGGCGGGGGACGTGGGGGAGATAATTCACCCCTCCACTTT.

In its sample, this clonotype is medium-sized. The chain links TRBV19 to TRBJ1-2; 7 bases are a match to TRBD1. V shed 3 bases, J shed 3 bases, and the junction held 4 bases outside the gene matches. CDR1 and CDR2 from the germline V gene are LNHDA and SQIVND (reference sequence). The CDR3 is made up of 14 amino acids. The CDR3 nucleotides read TGTGCCAGTAGTATGGACGACAGGGACTATGGCTACACCTTC. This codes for CASSMDDRDYGYTF.

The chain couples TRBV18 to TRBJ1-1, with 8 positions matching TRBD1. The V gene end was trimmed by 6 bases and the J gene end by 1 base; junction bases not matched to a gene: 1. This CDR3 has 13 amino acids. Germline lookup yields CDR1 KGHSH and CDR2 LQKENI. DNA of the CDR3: TGTGCCAGCTCGGACAGGGAGAACACTGAAGCTTTCTTT. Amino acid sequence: CASSDRENTEAFF.

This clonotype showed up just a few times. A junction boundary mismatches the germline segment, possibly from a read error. This CDR3 reads CASSLAGGTSVTNTQYF. The DNA for the CDR3 is TGTGCCAGCAGCTTAGCGGGGGGCACCTCTGTCACAAATACGCAGTATTTT. The chain uses TRBV7-9 and TRBJ2-3; D may be TRBD1 or TRBD2 (6 bases each). The CDR3 runs to 17 residues. Germline V lookup: CDR1 SEHNR, CDR2 FQNEAQ (reference sequence).

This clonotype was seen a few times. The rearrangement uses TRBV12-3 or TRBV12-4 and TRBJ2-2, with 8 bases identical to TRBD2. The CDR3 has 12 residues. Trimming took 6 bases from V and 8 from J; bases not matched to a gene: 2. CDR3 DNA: TGTGCCAGCAGCCGACTAGCGGGGGAGCTGTTTTTT. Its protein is CASSRLAGELFF.